The following is a TCR beta chain sequence with its context. Its cognate antigen is unknown. Other DNA variants within this sample encode the same CDR3. This sample was taken from a study of shared clonotypes between healthy human individuals. Study-level points and caveats: All-four-donor shared clonotypes had higher generation probabilities than non-shared clonotypes did. Larger estimated richness was generally seen in naive subsets than in memory subsets. Approximately 5% was the fraction of naive CD4 clonotypes found shared across a handful of donors.

From germline, CDR1 is MNHEY and CDR2 SMNVEV (reference sequence). The V end was cut by 4 bases, the J end by 1 base, with 9 bases between. CDR3 size: 14 residues. Produced via immunoSEQ multiplex PCR; TCRdb's table is partial and in-frame only. Of some 700,000 clones in the sample, around 90% were seen once. The chain joins TRBV27 to TRBJ2-3; D gene unclear. The receptor comes from a man aged 18 to 30 in good health. Some clones in this sample may be carry-over from other donors' samples. Material: memory CD8+ T cells from PBMCs. Subset given: CD45RO+ cells pooled with CCR7-negative TemRA cells. CDR3 nucleotides: TGTGCCAGCAGTTACCGGGTGGGCACAGATACGCAGTATTTT. Translated, it gives CASSYRVGTDTQYF.